These 24 T cell receptor beta chains share one sample of origin, sequenced in a study of high-grade serous ovarian cancer treatment subgroups. Libraries were prepared by immunoSEQ multiplex PCR; TCRdb keeps only in-frame clonotypes and omits some of them. The profile shows 35,000 to 45,000 clones, approximately 81% of them singletons. Tumor tissue was taken before any definitive surgery or chemotherapy was given. Sequencing was done on a sample of tumor tissue. These receptors were obtained from a human donor with high-grade serous ovarian cancer.

This clone was observed a handful of times. This chain links TRBV7-7 with TRBJ2-5, with TRBD2 as a possible D gene (7 bases). Looked up from germline, CDR1 is SSHAT and CDR2 is FNYEAQ (reference sequence). V was shortened by 5 bases and J by 5 bases, with 18 bases between the two germline ends. This CDR3 contains 15 residues. The CDR3 bases are TGTGCCAGCAGCCCTCCGGGGGGCCTGGGGGAGACCCAGTACTTC. The encoded protein is CASSPPGGLGETQYF.

The chain is built from TRBV5-1 and TRBJ2-7; possibly TRBD2 for D (6 bases). The germline V gene has CDR1 SGHRS and CDR2 YFSETQ. This CDR3 spans 14 amino acids. Trimming left V 4 bases short and J 3 bases short, with 14 bases between. As DNA, the CDR3 is TGCGCCAGCAGCCCCGGACTAACTTTCTACGAGCAGTACTTC. Its translation is CASSPGLTFYEQYF. The full variable domain, completed using reference TRBV5-1 and TRBJ2-7, is KAGVTQTPRYLIKTRGQQVTLSCSPISGHRSVSWYQQTPGQGLQFLFEYFSETQRNKGNFPGRFSGRQFSNSRSEMNVSTLELGDSALYLCASSPGLTFYEQYFGPGTRLTVT.

The rearrangement uses TRBV11-2 and TRBJ2-7; 10 bases match TRBD2. The CDR3 contains 13 residues. V gave up 5 bases and J gave up 6 bases; unmatched junction bases: 4. Germline CDR1 SGHAT, CDR2 FQNNGV. The CDR3 here is CASSIAGGPEQYF. In DNA form, the CDR3 reads TGTGCCAGCAGCATAGCGGGAGGCCCCGAGCAGTACTTC. The complete variable domain, with remaining parts taken from reference TRBV11-2 and TRBJ2-7, reads EAGVAQSPRYKIIEKRQSVAFWCNPISGHATLYWYQQILGQGPKLLIQFQNNGVVDDSQLPKDRFSAERLKGVDSTLKIQPAKLEDSAVYLCASSIAGGPEQYFGPGTRLTVT.

In DNA, the CDR3 is TGTGCCAGCAGTTTCGGGACTAGCGGTTACGAGCAGTACTTC. It translates to CASSFGTSGYEQYF. This chain uses TRBV27 with TRBJ2-7, with TRBD2 matching over 11 bases. The CDR3 extends over 14 amino acids. Trimming removed 3 bases from V and 4 bases from J; junction bases left unmatched: 2. CDR1 is MNHEY, CDR2 SMNVEV, per germline (reference sequence).

The chain employs TRBV7-8 and TRBJ2-5; possible D gene TRBD1, 5 bases. The CDR3 consists of 16 residues. Germline CDR1 SGHVS, CDR2 FQNEAQ. V was trimmed by 5 bases and J by 5 bases, leaving 21 bases between them. The CDR3 DNA reads as TGTGCCAGCAGCCCCGGTGGTTGGGCAGGGATCGAGACCCAGTACTTC. Its protein product is CASSPGGWAGIETQYF.

The rearrangement links TRBV27 to TRBJ2-7; TRBD1 is a possible D gene (6 bases). V gave up 2 bases and J gave up 2 bases, with 13 bases separating them. The CDR3 extends over 15 amino acids. Germline assignment: CDR1 MNHEY and CDR2 SMNVEV (reference sequence). CDR3 in amino acids: CASSLGLDSPYEQYF. CDR3 nucleotides: TGTGCCAGCAGTTTAGGCCTGGACAGCCCCTACGAGCAGTACTTC.

The chain recombines TRBV5-4 with TRBJ2-6; unclear D gene. Germline CDR1 reads SGHNT; CDR2 reads YYREEE (reference sequence). CDR3 size: 14 residues. Trimming removed 4 bases from V and 2 bases from J, with 7 bases in between. CDR3 protein: CASSQDPGANVLTF. The CDR3 DNA reads as TGTGCCAGCAGCCAAGACCCTGGGGCCAACGTCCTGACTTTC.

The chain employs TRBV7-8 and TRBJ2-7; TRBD2 aligns across 14 bases. V shed 4 bases and J 0 bases; nucleotides not matched to a gene: 8. The CDR3 is made up of 18 amino acids. Looked up from germline, CDR1 is SGHVS and CDR2 is FQNEAQ. DNA of the CDR3: TGTGCCAGCAGCTCCGGACTAGCGGGAGGTCCCGTCTCCTACGAGCAGTACTTC. It codes for CASSSGLAGGPVSYEQYF.

This clone rates as medium-sized (0.01 to 0.1%). The chain is built from TRBV27 and TRBJ2-2; no clear D. Trimming shortened V by 3 bases and J by 1 base, and 6 bases separated the two germline ends. This CDR3 has 14 amino acids. Germline values: CDR1 MNHEY, CDR2 SMNVEV (reference sequence). The CDR3 DNA sequence: TGTGCCAGCAGTTTTGAGAGGAACACCGGGGAGCTGTTTTTT. As protein: CASSFERNTGELFF.

The rearrangement links TRBV25-1 to TRBJ2-3, with D maybe TRBD1 (5 bases). Per germline, CDR1 MGHDK and CDR2 SYGVNS. V was cut by 4 bases and J by 4 bases, with 6 bases left in between. This CDR3 region has 12 residues. CDR3 residues: CASSARADTQYF. The CDR3 bases are TGTGCCAGCAGTGCCAGGGCAGATACGCAGTATTTT.

The J gene is TRBJ2-3, the V gene TRBV19; 9 bases are a match to TRBD2. Germline loops: CDR1 LNHDA, CDR2 SQIVND (reference sequence). Unmatched junction bases numbered 7, after V lost 5 bases and J lost 1 base. The CDR3 has 16 amino acids. CDR3 in amino acids: CASSPSASGGTDTQYF. Here the CDR3 DNA reads TGTGCCAGTAGTCCTTCGGCTAGCGGGGGCACAGATACGCAGTATTTT.

With regard to this clone: The germline gene is not matched at one end of the junction; a read error may be the cause. The genes are TRBV19 and TRBJ2-5; D may match TRBD1 or TRBD2 (5 bases each). Germline V CDR1 and CDR2: LNHDA, SQIVND (reference sequence). The CDR3 has 11 amino acids. The CDR3 nucleotides are TGTGCCCCCCGGGGCGCAGAGGCCCAGTACTTC. Residues: CAPRGAEAQYF.

This rearrangement joins TRBV11-1 to TRBJ2-7; TRBD2 matches 7 bases. This CDR3 has 15 residues. In germline, CDR1 is SGHAT, CDR2 FQDESV (reference sequence). V trimming: 1 base; J trimming: 1 base; junction bases outside the gene matches: 4. In nucleotides, the CDR3 is TGTGCCAGCAGCTTAGTGGCGGGAGCATCCTACGAGCAGTACTTC. Its protein product is CASSLVAGASYEQYF.

The V call is TRBV7-7, the J call TRBJ2-5; no clear D. V shed 1 base and J shed 5 bases, with 17 bases lying between them. The CDR3 has 16 residues. Germline CDR1 SSHAT, CDR2 FNYEAQ (reference sequence). The CDR3 nucleotides read TGTGCCAGCAGCTTAGGAGTTGAGGTTAGGGTCGAGACCCAGTACTTC. This encodes CASSLGVEVRVETQYF.

The chain couples TRBV7-2 to TRBJ2-5; D is uncertain. Trimming shortened V by 1 base and J by 0 bases, and 0 bases separated the two germline ends. The germline V gene has CDR1 SGHTA and CDR2 FQGNSA. This CDR3 region has 12 residues. CDR3 sequence: CASSLDQETQYF. As DNA, the CDR3 is TGTGCCAGCAGCTTAGACCAAGAGACCCAGTACTTC. Full variable domain (rest looked up from reference TRBV7-2 and TRBJ2-5): GAGVSQSPSNKVTEKGKDVELRCDPISGHTALYWYRQSLGQGLEFLIYFQGNSAPDKSGLPSDRFSAERTGGSVSTLTIQRTQQEDSAVYLCASSLDQETQYFGPGTRLLVL.

The chain couples TRBV7-2 to TRBJ2-1; D unclear. Germline CDR1 is SGHTA and CDR2 is FQGNSA. Trimming took off 5 bases at V and 6 bases at J, with 5 bases between the two ends. This CDR3 region has 11 residues. This CDR3 is CASSLINEQFF. The CDR3 DNA reads TGTGCCAGCAGCCTAATCAATGAGCAGTTCTTC.

V is TRBV5-5 and J is TRBJ1-5; the D is unclear. This CDR3 has 13 residues. V was cut by 4 bases and J by 0 bases, with 5 bases left in between. Germline CDR1 is SGHKS and CDR2 is YYEKEE (reference sequence). In nucleotides, the CDR3 is TGTGCCAGCAGCGGGAATAGCAATCAGCCCCAGCATTTT. Its translation is CASSGNSNQPQHF.

This clone showed up just once. The chain employs TRBV2 and TRBJ2-7, with D hard to call. The germline CDR1 and CDR2 sequences are SNHLY and FYNNEI. V dropped 5 bases and J dropped 5 bases, with 13 bases sitting between them. This CDR3 comprises 13 residues. As DNA, the CDR3 is TGTGCCAGCAGTTCAAACCCTGGGGACGAGCAGTACTTC. Protein sequence: CASSSNPGDEQYF.

The gene calls are TRBV2 and TRBJ2-7; D assignment may be TRBD1 or TRBD2 (7 bases each). The V gene lost 6 bases and the J gene lost 0 bases, with 18 bases spanning the gap. The CDR3 runs to 16 residues. Germline V gene lookup returns CDR1 SNHLY and CDR2 FYNNEI. CDR3 in DNA: TGTGCCAGCAGCTCAGGGCAGGGGGGGAGCTCCTACGAGCAGTACTTC. This codes for CASSSGQGGSSYEQYF.

The rearrangement uses TRBV5-6 and TRBJ2-2; 10 positions agree with TRBD2. CDR1 SGHDT and CDR2 YYEEEE come from the germline V gene. The V segment lost 3 bases and the J segment 6 bases; nucleotides outside the gene matches: 11. The CDR3 extends over 17 amino acids. CDR3 sequence reads: CASSWGAAGGRAGELFF. In DNA form, the CDR3 reads TGTGCCAGCAGCTGGGGGGCAGCGGGAGGGCGCGCCGGGGAGCTGTTTTTT.

The rearrangement links TRBV19 to TRBJ2-7; D may be TRBD2 (6 bases). Per the germline V gene, CDR1 is LNHDA and CDR2 is SQIVND (reference sequence). The CDR3 is 16 residues long. V was shortened by 4 bases and J by 0 bases, with 16 bases between the two germline ends. The CDR3 protein is CASSTFGTGSSYEQYF. CDR3 sequence (DNA): TGTGCCAGTAGTACCTTCGGGACCGGGAGCTCCTACGAGCAGTACTTC.

Comment on this clone: At the DNA level, this CDR3 is encoded by other sequences in the same sample as well. The rearrangement links TRBV5-4 to TRBJ2-5; a weak D match, TRBD1 (5 bases). The CDR3 runs 15 residues. Germline CDR1 SGHNT, CDR2 YYREEE (reference sequence). V was trimmed by 2 bases and J by 4 bases, leaving 15 bases between them. CDR3 protein: CASSLEDPQGETQYF. CDR3 in DNA: TGTGCCAGCAGCTTAGAAGACCCCCAGGGAGAGACCCAGTACTTC.

V usage is TRBV7-3 and J usage is TRBJ1-1; TRBD1 matches at 8 bases. The trim removed 5 bases at V and 9 bases at J, leaving 8 bases unmatched. The CDR3 consists of 13 residues. In germline, CDR1 is SGHTA, CDR2 FQGTGA. The CDR3 reads CASSLIGQGQAFF. The CDR3 bases are TGTGCCAGCAGCCTGATTGGACAGGGCCAAGCTTTCTTT.

The chain is built from TRBV28 and TRBJ2-7; 9 bases line up with TRBD1. Trimming took 6 bases from V and 7 from J; bases not matched to a gene: 13. The CDR3 is 15 amino acids. Looked up from germline, CDR1 is MDHEN and CDR2 is SYDVKM. The CDR3 protein is CASSRTGVGWVEQYF. As DNA, the CDR3 is TGTGCCAGCAGCAGGACAGGGGTGGGGTGGGTAGAGCAGTACTTC.